The 3 T cell receptor beta chains below were found in one sample sequenced in a study of CD8 T cells in ankylosing spondylitis. Study-level findings and limits: Ankylosing spondylitis blood appeared to carry a characteristic TCR beta motif of seven to nine highly homologous variants.

Their antigens remain unidentified. MiXCR, run by TCRdb on the 5' RACE reads, gives a single entry per CDR3 protein. The data contain under 450,000 distinct CDR3 sequences, roughly 18% of them singletons. Sequenced input: blood, either unsorted or a sorted T cell fraction (not recorded which). All receptors come from a male donor with ankylosing spondylitis.

The table lists this clonotype with a few counts. This chain uses TRBV6-1 with TRBJ2-3; unclear D gene. There are 13 residues in the CDR3. V was shortened by 3 bases and J by 9 bases, with 13 bases between the two germline ends. CDR1 is MNHNS and CDR2 is SASEGT in the germline V gene. The CDR3 region is CASSDPTPGTQYF. CDR3 coding DNA: TGTGCCAGCAGTGACCCGACCCCCGGCACGCAGTATTTT.

The rearrangement joins TRBV30 to TRBJ1-2; no firm D call. Germline CDR1 reads GTSNPN; CDR2 reads SVGIG (reference sequence). CDR3 length equals 14 residues. The V gene lost 0 bases and the J gene lost 8 bases, with 16 bases spanning the gap. The CDR3 loop is CAWSVRGLRRGYTF. The CDR3 DNA sequence: TGTGCCTGGAGTGTACGTGGGTTGAGAAGGGGCTACACCTTC.

This clonotype occurred a few times. The rearrangement links TRBV28 to TRBJ2-2; D call uncertain. V was shortened by 5 bases and J by 0 bases, with 13 bases between the two germline ends. There are 16 residues in the CDR3. Germline lookup yields CDR1 MDHEN and CDR2 SYDVKM. Written as DNA, the CDR3 is TGTGCCAGCAGTCTCGCCGCATTCGCGAACACCGGGGAGCTGTTTTTT. Amino acids: CASSLAAFANTGELFF.